Detailed here is one TCR beta chain. The source of the sample is a study of control samples from healthy donors and cancer patients. There are 19 residues in the CDR3. Measured with immunoSEQ multiplex PCR; TCRdb has only the in-frame clones, and not every one. The sample includes roughly 130,000 clones, approximately 90% seen only once; the top ten take around 10%. This TCR was sampled from a woman in her twenties or thirties in good health. The specimen sequenced was blood. The chain couples TRBV12-1 to TRBJ2-4; the table gives TRBD2 as D, unverified against the DNA. TRBV12-1 is noted as a pseudogene. The CDR3: CASSWPGLAGPPPKNIQYF. CDR3 coding DNA: TGTGCCAGCAGCTGGCCGGGACTAGCGGGACCCCCCCCCAAAAACATTCAGTACTTC.